This TCR beta chain was captured by sequencing in a study of blood T cell repertoires in COVID-19. Study in general: From the United States, Italy and Spain came samples of acute and convalescent COVID-19.

Some clones are missing from TCRdb's copy, which holds only in-frame ones; the method was immunoSEQ multiplex PCR. Among 57,000 or so clones listed, approximately 80% were seen once. The sample consisted of peripheral blood. The TCR sequence derives from a man between 60 and 75 years old with acute or convalescent COVID-19.

The CDR3 sequence is CASSKTVPGTEAFF. As DNA, the CDR3 is TGTGCCAGCAGCAAGACAGTACCTGGGACTGAAGCTTTCTTT. This chain joins TRBV7-2 and TRBJ1-1; tentative D call: TRBD1 (5 bases). The CDR3 consists of 14 residues. Germline assignment: CDR1 SGHTA and CDR2 FQGNSA. Trimming cost V 5 bases and J 5 bases, with 15 bases left between them.